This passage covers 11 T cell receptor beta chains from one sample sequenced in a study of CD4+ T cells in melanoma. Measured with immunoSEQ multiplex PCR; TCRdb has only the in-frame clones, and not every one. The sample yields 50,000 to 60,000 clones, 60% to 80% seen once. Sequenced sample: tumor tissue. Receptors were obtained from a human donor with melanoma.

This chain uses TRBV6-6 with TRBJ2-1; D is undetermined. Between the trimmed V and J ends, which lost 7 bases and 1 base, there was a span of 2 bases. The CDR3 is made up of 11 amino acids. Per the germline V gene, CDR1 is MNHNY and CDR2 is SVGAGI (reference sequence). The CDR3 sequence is CASISYNEQFF. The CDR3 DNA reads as TGTGCCAGCATTTCCTACAATGAGCAGTTCTTC.

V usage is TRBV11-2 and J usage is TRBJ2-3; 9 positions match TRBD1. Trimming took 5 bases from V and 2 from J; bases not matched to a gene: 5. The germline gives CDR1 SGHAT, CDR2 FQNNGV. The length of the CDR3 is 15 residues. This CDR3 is CASSGQGTSTDTQYF. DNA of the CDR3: TGTGCCAGCAGCGGACAGGGGACCTCCACAGATACGCAGTATTTT.

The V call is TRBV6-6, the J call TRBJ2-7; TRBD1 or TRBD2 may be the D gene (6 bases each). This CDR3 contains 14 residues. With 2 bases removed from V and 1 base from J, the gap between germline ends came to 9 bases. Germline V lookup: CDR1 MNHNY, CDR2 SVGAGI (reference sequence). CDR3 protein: CASSYGGRSYEQYF. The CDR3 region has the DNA TGTGCCAGCAGTTACGGGGGGCGTTCCTACGAGCAGTACTTC.

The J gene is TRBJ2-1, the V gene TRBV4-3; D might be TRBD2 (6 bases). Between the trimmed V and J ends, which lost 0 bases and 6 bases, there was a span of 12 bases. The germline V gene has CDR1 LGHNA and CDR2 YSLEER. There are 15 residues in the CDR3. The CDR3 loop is CASSQDSGLSNEQFF. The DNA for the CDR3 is TGCGCCAGCAGCCAAGATTCCGGACTATCCAATGAGCAGTTCTTC.

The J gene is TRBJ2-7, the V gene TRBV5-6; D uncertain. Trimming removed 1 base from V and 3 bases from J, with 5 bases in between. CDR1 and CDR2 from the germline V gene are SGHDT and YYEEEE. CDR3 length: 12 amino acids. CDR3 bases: TGTGCCAGCAGCTTGTGGGGCTACGAGCAGTACTTC. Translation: CASSLWGYEQYF.

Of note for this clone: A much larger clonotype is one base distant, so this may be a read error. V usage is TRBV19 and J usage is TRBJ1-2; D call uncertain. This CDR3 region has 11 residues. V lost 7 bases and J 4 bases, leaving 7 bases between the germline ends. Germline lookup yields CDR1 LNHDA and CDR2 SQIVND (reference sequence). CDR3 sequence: CASTQIYGYTF. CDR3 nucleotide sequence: TGTGCCAGTACGCAGATCTATGGCTACACCTTC.

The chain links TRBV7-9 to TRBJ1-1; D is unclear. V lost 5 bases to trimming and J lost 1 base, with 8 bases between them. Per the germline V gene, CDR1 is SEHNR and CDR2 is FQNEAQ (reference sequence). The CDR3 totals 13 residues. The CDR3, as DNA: TGTGCCAGCAGCCCTATTACGAACACTGAAGCTTTCTTT. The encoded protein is CASSPITNTEAFF.

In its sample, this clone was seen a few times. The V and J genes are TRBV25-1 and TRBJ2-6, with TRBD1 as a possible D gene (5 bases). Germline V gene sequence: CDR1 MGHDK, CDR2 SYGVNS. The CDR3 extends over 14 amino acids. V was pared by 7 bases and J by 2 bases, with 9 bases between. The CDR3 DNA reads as TGTGCCAGCATAGACAGTGCTGGGGCCAACGTCCTGACTTTC. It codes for CASIDSAGANVLTF.

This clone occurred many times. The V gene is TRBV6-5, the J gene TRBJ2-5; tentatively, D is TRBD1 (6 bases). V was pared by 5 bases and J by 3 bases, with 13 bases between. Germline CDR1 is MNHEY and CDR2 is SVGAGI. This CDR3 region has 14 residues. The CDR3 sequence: CASSQGAGEETQYF. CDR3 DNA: TGTGCCAGCAGTCAAGGGGCAGGGGAAGAGACCCAGTACTTC.

The CDR3 region is CASSLVTSGNNEQFF. The DNA of the CDR3 is TGTGCCAGCAGCTTAGTTACTAGCGGGAACAATGAGCAGTTCTTC. This chain uses TRBV7-3 with TRBJ2-1; 10 bases align to TRBD2. The CDR3 totals 15 residues. Germline values: CDR1 SGHTA, CDR2 FQGTGA. V was pared by 2 bases and J by 5 bases, with 3 bases of the junction left unmatched.

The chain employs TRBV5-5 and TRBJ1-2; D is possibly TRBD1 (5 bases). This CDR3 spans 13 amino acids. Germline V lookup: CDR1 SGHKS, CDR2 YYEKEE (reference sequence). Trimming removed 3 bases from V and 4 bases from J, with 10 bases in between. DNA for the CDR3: TGTGCCAGCAGCTCCGACAGTAGCTATGGCTACACCTTC. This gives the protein CASSSDSSYGYTF.